Given below is one T cell receptor (beta chain) in context. This sample was included in a study of patients and donors after allogeneic stem cell transplantation. Germline CDR1 and CDR2: SEHNR and FQNEAQ (reference sequence). Trimming removed 4 bases from V and 1 base from J, with 12 bases in between. This CDR3 is built from 15 residues. TCRdb reprocessed the RT-PCR reads with MiXCR, giving one entry per CDR3 protein. The table has over 400,000 distinct CDR3 sequences, more than 15% seen once. The sequenced sample was blood, either unsorted or a sorted T cell fraction (not recorded which). The receptor comes from a human donor who was either an allogeneic HSCT recipient or a stem cell or donor lymphocyte infusion donor (not recorded which). It is not recorded whose cells these are; they may come from a transplant donor. The rearrangement uses TRBV7-9 and TRBJ2-3; no clear D. The CDR3 bases are TGTGCCAGCAGCTCCCCCACGGGCCGCACAGATACGCAGTATTTT. It specifies CASSSPTGRTDTQYF.